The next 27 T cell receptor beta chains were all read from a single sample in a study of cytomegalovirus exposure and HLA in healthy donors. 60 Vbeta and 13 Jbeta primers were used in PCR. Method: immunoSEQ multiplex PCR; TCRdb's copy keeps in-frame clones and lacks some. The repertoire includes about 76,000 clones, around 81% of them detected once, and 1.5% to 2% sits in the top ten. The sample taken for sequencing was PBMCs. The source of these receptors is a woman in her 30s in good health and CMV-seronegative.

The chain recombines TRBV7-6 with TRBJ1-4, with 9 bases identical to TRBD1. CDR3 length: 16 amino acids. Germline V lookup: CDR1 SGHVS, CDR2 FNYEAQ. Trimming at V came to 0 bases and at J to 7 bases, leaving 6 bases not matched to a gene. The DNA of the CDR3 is TGTGCCAGCAGCTTAGCGGCGGGACAGGGAGGTGAAAAACTGTTTTTT. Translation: CASSLAAGQGGEKLFF.

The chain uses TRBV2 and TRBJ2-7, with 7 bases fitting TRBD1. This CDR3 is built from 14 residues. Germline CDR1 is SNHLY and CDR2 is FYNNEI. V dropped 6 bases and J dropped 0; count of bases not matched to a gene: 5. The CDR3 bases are TGTGCCAGCAGAGACAGGGTCGACTCCTACGAGCAGTACTTC. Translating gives CASRDRVDSYEQYF.

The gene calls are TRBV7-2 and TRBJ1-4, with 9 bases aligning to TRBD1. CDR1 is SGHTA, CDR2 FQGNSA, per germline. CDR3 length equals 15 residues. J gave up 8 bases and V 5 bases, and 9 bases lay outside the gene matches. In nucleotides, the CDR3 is TGTGCCAGCAGCACACCGGGACAGGGCGGGGAAAAACTGTTTTTT. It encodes CASSTPGQGGEKLFF. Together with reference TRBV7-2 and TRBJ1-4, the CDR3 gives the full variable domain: GAGVSQSPSNKVTEKGKDVELRCDPISGHTALYWYRQSLGQGLEFLIYFQGNSAPDKSGLPSDRFSAERTGGSVSTLTIQRTQQEDSAVYLCASSTPGQGGEKLFFGSGTQLSVL.

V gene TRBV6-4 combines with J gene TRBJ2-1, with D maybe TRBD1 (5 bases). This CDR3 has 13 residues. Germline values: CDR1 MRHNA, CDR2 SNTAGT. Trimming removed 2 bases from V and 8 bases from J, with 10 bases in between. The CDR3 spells CASSDLDSHEQFF. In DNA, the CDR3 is TGTGCCAGCAGTGACCTCGACAGTCATGAGCAGTTCTTC.

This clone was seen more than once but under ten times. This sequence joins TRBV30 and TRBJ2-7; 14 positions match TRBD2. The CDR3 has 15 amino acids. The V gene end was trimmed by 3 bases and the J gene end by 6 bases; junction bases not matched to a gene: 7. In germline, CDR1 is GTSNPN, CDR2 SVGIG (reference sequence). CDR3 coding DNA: TGTGCCTGGAGACTTCGACTAGCGGGAGGGCCCGAGCAGTACTTC. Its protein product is CAWRLRLAGGPEQYF.

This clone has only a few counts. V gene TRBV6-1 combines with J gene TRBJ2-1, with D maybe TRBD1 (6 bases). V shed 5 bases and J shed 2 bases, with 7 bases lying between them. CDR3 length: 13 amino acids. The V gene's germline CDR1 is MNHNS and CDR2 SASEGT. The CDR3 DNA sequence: TGTGCCAGCAGTAGGACAGCCTACAATGAGCAGTTCTTC. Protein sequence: CASSRTAYNEQFF.

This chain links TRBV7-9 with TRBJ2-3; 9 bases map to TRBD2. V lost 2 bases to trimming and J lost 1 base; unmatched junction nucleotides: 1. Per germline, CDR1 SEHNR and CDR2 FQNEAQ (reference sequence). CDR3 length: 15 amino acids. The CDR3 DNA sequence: TGTGCCAGCAGCTTACTAGCGGGACGCACAGATACGCAGTATTTT. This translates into CASSLLAGRTDTQYF.

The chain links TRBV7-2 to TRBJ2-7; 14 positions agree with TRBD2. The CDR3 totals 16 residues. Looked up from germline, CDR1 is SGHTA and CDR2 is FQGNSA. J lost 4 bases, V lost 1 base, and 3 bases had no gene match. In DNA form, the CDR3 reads TGTGCCAGCAGCTTAGGACTAGCGGGAGGGCCGTACGAGCAGTACTTC. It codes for CASSLGLAGGPYEQYF.

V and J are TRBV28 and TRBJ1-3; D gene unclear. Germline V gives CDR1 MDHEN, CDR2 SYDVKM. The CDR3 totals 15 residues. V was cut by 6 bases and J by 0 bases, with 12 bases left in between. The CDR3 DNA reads TGTGCCAGCAGCACCCTAATCTACTCTGGAAACACCATATATTTT. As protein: CASSTLIYSGNTIYF. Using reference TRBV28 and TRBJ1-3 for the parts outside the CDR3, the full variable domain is DVKVTQSSRYLVKRTGEKVFLECVQDMDHENMFWYRQDPGLGLRLIYFSYDVKMKEKGDIPEGYSVSREKKERFSLILESASTNQTSMYLCASSTLIYSGNTIYFGEGSWLTVV.

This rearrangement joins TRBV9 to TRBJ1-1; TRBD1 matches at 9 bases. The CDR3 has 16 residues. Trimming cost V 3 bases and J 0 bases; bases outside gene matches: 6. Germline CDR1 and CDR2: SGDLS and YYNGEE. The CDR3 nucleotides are TGTGCCAGCAGCGAACAGGGGGCATACATGAACACTGAAGCTTTCTTT. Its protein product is CASSEQGAYMNTEAFF.

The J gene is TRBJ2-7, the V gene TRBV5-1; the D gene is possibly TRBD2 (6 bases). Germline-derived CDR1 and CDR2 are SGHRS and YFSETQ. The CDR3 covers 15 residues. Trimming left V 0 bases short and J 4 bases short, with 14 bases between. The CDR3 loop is CASSLVSGGDYEQYF. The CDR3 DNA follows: TGCGCCAGCAGCTTGGTGAGCGGCGGGGATTACGAGCAGTACTTC.

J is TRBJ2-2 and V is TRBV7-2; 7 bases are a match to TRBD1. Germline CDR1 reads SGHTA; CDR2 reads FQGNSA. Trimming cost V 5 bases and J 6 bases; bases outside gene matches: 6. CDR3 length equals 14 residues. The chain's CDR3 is CASSLQGFAGELFF. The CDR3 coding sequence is TGTGCCAGCAGCCTACAGGGGTTCGCCGGGGAGCTGTTTTTT.

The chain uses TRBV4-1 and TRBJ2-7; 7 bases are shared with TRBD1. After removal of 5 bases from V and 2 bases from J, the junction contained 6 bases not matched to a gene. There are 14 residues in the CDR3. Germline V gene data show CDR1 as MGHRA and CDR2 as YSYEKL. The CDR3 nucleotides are TGCGCCAGCAGCGTGGGACAGAATCCCTACGAGCAGTACTTC. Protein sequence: CASSVGQNPYEQYF.

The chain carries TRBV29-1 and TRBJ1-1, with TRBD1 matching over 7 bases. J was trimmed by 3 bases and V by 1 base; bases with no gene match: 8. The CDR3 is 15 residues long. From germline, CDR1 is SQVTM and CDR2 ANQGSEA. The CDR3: CSVEGPGGWDTEAFF. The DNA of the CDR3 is TGCAGCGTTGAAGGCCCAGGGGGTTGGGACACTGAAGCTTTCTTT. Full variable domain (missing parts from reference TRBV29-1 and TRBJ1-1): SAVISQKPSRDICQRGTSLTIQCQVDSQVTMMFWYRQQPGQSLTLIATANQGSEATYESGFVIDKFPISRPNLTFSTLTVSNMSPEDSSIYLCSVEGPGGWDTEAFFGQGTRLTVV.

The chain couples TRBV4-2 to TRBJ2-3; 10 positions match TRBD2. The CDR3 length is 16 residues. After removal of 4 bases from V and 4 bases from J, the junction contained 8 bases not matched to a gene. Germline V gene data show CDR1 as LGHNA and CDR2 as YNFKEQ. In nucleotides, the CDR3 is TGTGCCAGCAGCCCTCCTGAAGCGGGAGGGGCAGATACGCAGTATTTT. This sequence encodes CASSPPEAGGADTQYF.

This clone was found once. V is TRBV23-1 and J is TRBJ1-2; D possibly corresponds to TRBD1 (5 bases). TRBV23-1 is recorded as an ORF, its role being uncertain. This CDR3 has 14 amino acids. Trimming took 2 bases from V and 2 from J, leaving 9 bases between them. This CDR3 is CASSQGRGNYGYTF. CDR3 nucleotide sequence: TGCGCCAGCAGTCAAGGCCGGGGGAACTATGGCTACACCTTC.

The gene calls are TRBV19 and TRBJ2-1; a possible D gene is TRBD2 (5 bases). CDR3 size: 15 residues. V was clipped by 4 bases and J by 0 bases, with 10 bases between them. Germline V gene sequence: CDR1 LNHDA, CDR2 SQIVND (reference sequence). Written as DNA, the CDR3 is TGTGCCAGTAGTACCCATGCGGGCTCCTACAATGAGCAGTTCTTC. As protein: CASSTHAGSYNEQFF. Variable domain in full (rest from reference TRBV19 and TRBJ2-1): DGGITQSPKYLFRKEGQNVTLSCEQNLNHDAMYWYRQDPGQGLRLIYYSQIVNDFQKGDIAEGYSVSREKKESFPLTVTSAQKNPTAFYLCASSTHAGSYNEQFFGPGTRLTVL.

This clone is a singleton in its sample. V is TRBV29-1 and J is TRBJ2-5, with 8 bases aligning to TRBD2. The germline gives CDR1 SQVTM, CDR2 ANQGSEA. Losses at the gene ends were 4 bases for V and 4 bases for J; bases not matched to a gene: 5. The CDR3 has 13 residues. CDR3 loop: CSVVTSGRETQYF. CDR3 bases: TGCAGCGTTGTAACCAGCGGGAGAGAGACCCAGTACTTC.

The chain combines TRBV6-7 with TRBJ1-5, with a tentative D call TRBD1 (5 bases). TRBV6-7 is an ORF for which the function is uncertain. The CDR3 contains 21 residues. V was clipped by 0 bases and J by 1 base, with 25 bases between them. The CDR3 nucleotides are TGTGCCAGCAGTTACTCTCTCCATCGGGGGGAGTCTGGTTGGAGCAATCAGCCCCAGCATTTT. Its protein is CASSYSLHRGESGWSNQPQHF.

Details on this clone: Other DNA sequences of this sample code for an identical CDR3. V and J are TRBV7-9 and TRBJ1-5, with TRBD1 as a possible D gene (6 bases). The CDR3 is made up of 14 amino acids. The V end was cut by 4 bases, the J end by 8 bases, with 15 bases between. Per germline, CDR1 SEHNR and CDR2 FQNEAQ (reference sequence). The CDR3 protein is CASSSDSPAEPQHF. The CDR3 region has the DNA TGTGCCAGCAGCTCGGACAGTCCGGCGGAGCCCCAGCATTTT.

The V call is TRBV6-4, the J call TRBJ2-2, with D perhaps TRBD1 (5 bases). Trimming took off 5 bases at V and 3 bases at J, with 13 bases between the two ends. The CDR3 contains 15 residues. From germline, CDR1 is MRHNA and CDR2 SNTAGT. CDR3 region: CASSQDSLDTGELFF. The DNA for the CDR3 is TGTGCCAGCAGTCAAGACAGCTTAGACACCGGGGAGCTGTTTTTT.

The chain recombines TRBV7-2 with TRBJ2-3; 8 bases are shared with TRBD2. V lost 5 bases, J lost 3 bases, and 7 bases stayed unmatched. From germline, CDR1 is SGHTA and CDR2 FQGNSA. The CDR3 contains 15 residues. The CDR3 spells CASSPVAGGTDTQYF. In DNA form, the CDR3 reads TGTGCCAGCAGCCCGGTGGCGGGAGGAACAGATACGCAGTATTTT.

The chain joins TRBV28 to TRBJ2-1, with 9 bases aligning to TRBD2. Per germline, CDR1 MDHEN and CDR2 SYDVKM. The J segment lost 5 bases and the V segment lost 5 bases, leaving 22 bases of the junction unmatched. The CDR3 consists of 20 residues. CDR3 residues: CASSNGDIFSVGGRDNEQFF. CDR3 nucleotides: TGTGCCAGCAGTAATGGGGACATCTTTAGCGTGGGCGGGAGGGACAATGAGCAGTTCTTC.

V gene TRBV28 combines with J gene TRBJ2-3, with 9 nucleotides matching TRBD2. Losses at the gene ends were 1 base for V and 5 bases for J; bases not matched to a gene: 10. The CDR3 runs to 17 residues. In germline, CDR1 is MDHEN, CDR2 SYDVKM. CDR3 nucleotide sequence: TGTGCCAGCAGTTTATATCCCGGCGGGAGGGCCTTAGATACGCAGTATTTT. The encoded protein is CASSLYPGGRALDTQYF.

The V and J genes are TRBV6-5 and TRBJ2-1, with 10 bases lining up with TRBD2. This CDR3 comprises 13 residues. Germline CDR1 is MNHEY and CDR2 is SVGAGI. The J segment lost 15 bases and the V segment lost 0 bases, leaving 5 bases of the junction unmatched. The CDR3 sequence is CASSYSISSGRFF. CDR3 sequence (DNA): TGTGCCAGCAGTTACTCGATCTCTAGCGGGAGGTTCTTC.

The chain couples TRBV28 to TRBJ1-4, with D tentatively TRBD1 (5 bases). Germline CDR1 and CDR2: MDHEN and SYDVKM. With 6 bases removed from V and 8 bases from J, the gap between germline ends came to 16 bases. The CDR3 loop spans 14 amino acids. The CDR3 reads CASSLRVSWEKLFF. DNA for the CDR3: TGTGCCAGCAGCCTCAGGGTGAGTTGGGAAAAACTGTTTTTT.

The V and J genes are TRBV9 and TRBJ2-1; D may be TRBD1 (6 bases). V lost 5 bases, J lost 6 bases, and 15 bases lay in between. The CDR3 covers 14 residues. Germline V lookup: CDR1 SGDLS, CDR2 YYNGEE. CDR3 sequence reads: CASSRTGNGNEQFF. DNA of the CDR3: TGTGCCAGCAGTCGAACAGGGAATGGCAATGAGCAGTTCTTC. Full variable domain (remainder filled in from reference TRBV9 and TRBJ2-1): DSGVTQTPKHLITATGQRVTLRCSPRSGDLSVYWYQQSLDQGLQFLIQYYNGEERAKGNILERFSAQQFPDLHSELNLSSLELGDSALYFCASSRTGNGNEQFFGPGTRLTVL.